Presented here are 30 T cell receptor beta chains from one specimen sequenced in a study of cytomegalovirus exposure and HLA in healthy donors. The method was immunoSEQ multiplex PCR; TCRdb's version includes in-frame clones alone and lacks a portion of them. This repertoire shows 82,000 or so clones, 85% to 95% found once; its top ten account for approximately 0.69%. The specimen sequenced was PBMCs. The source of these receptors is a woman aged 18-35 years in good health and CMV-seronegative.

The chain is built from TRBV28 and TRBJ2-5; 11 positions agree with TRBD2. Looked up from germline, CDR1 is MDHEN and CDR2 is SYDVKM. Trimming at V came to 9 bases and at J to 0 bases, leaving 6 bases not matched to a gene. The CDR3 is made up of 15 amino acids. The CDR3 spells CASRTSGLYQETQYF. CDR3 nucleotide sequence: TGTGCCAGTAGGACTAGCGGGCTCTACCAAGAGACCCAGTACTTC.

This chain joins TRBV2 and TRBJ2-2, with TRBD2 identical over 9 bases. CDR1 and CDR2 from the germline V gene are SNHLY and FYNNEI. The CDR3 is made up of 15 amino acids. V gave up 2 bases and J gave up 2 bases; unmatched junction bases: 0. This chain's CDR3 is CASSELAGNTGELFF. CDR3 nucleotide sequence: TGTGCCAGCAGTGAACTAGCGGGAAACACCGGGGAGCTGTTTTTT.

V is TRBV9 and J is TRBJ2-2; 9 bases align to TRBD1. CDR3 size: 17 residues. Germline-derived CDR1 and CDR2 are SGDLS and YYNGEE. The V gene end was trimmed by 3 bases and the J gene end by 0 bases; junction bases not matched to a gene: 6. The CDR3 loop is CASSDDRGEANTGELFF. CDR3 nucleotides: TGTGCCAGCAGCGACGACAGGGGGGAAGCGAACACCGGGGAGCTGTTTTTT.

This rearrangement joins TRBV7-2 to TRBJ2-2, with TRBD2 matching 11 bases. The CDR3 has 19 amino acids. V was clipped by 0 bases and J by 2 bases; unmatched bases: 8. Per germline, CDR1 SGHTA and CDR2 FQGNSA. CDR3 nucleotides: TGTGCCAGCAGCTTAGCTCCCTTAGCGGGAGGGTTCAACACCGGGGAGCTGTTTTTT. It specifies CASSLAPLAGGFNTGELFF.

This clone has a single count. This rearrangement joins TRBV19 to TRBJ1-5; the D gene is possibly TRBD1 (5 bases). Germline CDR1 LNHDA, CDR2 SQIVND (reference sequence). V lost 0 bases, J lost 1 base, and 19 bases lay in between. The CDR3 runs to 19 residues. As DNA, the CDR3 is TGTGCCAGTAGTATAGATGGAGGGTTTGGGGGAGGGAGCAATCAGCCCCAGCATTTT. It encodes CASSIDGGFGGGSNQPQHF.

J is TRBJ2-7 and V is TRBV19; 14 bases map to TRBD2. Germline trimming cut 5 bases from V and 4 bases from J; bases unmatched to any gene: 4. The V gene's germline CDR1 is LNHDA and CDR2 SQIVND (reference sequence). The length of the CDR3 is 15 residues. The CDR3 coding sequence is TGTGCCAGTAGTTTGGGGACTAGCGGGAGTTACGAGCAGTACTTC. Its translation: CASSLGTSGSYEQYF.

CDR3 nucleotides: TGTGCCAGCAGCCGGGGGACAGGGGGGTCCTACGAGCAGTACTTC. Amino acids: CASSRGTGGSYEQYF. The V and J genes are TRBV7-6 and TRBJ2-7; 11 nucleotides match TRBD1. The CDR3 spans 15 residues. CDR1 is SGHVS, CDR2 FNYEAQ, per germline. After removal of 5 bases from V and 1 base from J, the junction contained 4 bases not matched to a gene.

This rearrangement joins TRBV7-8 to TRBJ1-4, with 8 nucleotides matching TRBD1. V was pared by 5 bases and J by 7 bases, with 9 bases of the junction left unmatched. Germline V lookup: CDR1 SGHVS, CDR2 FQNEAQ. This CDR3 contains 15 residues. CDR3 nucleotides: TGTGCCAGCAGCCTGACGACAGGGGAGGGTGAAAAACTGTTTTTT. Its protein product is CASSLTTGEGEKLFF.

CDR3 protein: CASSHPRNYRGSGANVLTF. The CDR3, as DNA: TGTGCCAGCAGCCACCCAAGAAATTACAGGGGATCTGGGGCCAACGTCCTGACTTTC. The chain joins TRBV7-9 to TRBJ2-6, with 7 positions matching TRBD1. The CDR3 extends over 19 amino acids. The junction had 14 bases not matched to a gene; V was cut back by 5 bases and J by 1 base. Per the germline V gene, CDR1 is SEHNR and CDR2 is FQNEAQ (reference sequence).

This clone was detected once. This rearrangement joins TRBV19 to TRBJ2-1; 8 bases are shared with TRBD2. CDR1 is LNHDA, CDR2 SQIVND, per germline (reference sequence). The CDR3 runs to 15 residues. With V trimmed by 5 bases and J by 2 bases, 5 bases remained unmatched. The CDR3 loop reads CASSRSTSAYNEQFF. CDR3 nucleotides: TGTGCCAGTAGTCGTTCGACTAGCGCCTACAATGAGCAGTTCTTC.

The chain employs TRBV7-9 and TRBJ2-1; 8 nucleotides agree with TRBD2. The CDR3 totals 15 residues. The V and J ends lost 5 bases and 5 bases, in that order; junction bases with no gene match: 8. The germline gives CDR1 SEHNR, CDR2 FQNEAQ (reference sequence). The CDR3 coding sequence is TGTGCCAGCAGCCAGAGACTAGCGATCAACAATGAGCAGTTCTTC. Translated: CASSQRLAINNEQFF.

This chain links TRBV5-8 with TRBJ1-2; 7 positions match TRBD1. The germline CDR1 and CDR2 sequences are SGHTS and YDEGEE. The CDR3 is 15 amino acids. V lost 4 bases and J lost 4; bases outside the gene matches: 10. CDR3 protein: CASSLRAGTAYGYTF. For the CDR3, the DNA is TGTGCCAGCAGCCTTAGGGCCGGGACAGCCTATGGCTACACCTTC.

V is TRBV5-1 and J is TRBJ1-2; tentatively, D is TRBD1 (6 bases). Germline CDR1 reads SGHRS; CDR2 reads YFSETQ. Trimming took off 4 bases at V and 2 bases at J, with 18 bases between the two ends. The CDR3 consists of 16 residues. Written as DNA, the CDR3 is TGCGCCAGCAGCCCCCCCCTGGGGGCGGACAACTATGGCTACACCTTC. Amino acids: CASSPPLGADNYGYTF.

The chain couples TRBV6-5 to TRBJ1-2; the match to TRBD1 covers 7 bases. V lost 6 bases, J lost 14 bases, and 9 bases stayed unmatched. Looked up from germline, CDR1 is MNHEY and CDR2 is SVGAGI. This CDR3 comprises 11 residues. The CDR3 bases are TGTGCCAGCAGCCAGGGGACAGCCCGGACCTTC. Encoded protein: CASSQGTARTF.

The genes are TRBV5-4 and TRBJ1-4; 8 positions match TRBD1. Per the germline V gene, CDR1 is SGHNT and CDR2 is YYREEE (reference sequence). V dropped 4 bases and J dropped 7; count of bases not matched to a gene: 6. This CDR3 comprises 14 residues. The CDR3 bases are TGTGCCAGCAGCCTAAACAGGGGGAGTGAAAAACTGTTTTTT. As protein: CASSLNRGSEKLFF.

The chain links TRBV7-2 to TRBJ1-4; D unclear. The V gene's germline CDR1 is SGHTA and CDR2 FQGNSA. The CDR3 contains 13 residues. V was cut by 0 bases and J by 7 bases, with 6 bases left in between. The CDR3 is CASSLASGEKLFF. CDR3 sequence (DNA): TGTGCCAGCAGCTTAGCGTCGGGTGAAAAACTGTTTTTT.

The CDR3 sequence: CATSREAPLHNEQFF. CDR3 bases: TGTGCCACCAGCAGAGAGGCACCGCTCCACAATGAGCAGTTCTTC. The chain carries TRBV15 and TRBJ2-1, with no clear D. The V gene lost 0 bases and the J gene lost 5 bases, with 11 bases spanning the gap. This CDR3 has 15 residues. In germline, CDR1 is LNHNV, CDR2 YYDKDF (reference sequence).

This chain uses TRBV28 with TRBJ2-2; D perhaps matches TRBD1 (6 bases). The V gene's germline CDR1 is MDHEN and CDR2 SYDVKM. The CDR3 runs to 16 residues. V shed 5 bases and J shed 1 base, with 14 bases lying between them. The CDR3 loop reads CASSPRQARNTGELFF. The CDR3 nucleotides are TGTGCCAGCAGTCCCCGACAGGCGAGGAACACCGGGGAGCTGTTTTTT. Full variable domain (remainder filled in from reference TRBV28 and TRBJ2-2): DVKVTQSSRYLVKRTGEKVFLECVQDMDHENMFWYRQDPGLGLRLIYFSYDVKMKEKGDIPEGYSVSREKKERFSLILESASTNQTSMYLCASSPRQARNTGELFFGEGSRLTVL.

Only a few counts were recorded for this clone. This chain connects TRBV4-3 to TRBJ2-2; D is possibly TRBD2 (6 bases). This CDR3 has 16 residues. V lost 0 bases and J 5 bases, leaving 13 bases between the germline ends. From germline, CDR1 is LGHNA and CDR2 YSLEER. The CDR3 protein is CASSQDRGGTTGELFF. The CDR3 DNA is TGCGCCAGCAGCCAAGATCGTGGAGGGACTACCGGGGAGCTGTTTTTT.

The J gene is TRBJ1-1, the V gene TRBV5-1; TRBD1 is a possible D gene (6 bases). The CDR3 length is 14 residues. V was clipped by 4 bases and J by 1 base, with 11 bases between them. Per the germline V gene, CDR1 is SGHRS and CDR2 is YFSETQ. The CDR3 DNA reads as TGCGCCAGCAGCACGGGACATGGGAACACTGAAGCTTTCTTT. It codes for CASSTGHGNTEAFF.

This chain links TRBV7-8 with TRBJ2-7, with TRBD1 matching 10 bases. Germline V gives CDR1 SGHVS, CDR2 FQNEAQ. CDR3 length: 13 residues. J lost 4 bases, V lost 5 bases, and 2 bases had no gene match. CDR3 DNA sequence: TGTGCCAGCAGCAAGGACAGGGGGTACGAGCAGTACTTC. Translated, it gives CASSKDRGYEQYF.

The CDR3 DNA reads TGTGCCTGGAGTGTCCACTTAAATCAGCCCCAGCATTTT. It is translated as CAWSVHLNQPQHF. The chain joins TRBV30 to TRBJ1-5; D gene ambiguous. The CDR3 is made up of 13 amino acids. Germline V lookup: CDR1 GTSNPN, CDR2 SVGIG (reference sequence). V lost 0 bases and J 4 bases, leaving 7 bases between the germline ends.

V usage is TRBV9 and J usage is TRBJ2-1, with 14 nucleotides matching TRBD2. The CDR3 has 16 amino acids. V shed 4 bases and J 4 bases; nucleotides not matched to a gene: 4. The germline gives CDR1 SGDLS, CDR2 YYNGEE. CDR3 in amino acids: CASSMTSGGAYNEQFF. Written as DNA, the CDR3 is TGTGCCAGCAGCATGACTAGCGGGGGGGCTTACAATGAGCAGTTCTTC.

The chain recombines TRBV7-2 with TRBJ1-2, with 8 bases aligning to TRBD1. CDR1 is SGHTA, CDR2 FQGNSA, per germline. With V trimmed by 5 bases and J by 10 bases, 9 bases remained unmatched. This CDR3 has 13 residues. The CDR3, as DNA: TGTGCCAGCAGCCCGAGAGTGACAGGGGTCTACACCTTC. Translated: CASSPRVTGVYTF.

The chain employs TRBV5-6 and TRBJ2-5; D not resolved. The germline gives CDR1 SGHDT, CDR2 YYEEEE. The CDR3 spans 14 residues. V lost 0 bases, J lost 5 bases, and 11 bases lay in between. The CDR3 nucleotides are TGTGCCAGCAGCTTGGATACGGGTCGCGAGACCCAGTACTTC. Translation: CASSLDTGRETQYF.

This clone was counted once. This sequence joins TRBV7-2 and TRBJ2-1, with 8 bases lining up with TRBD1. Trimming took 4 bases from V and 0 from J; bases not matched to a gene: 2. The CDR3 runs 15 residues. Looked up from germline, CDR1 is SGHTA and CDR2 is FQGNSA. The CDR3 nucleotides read TGTGCCAGCAGCTCGGACAGGGCCTCCTACAATGAGCAGTTCTTC. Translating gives CASSSDRASYNEQFF.

The CDR3, as DNA: TGTGCCAGCAGCCCCACCAGGGGCGAGCAGTACTTC. Translating gives CASSPTRGEQYF. The chain recombines TRBV6-6 with TRBJ2-7, with D tentatively TRBD1 (6 bases). This CDR3 spans 12 amino acids. Trimming took off 6 bases at V and 6 bases at J, with 12 bases between the two ends. The germline CDR1 and CDR2 sequences are MNHNY and SVGAGI (reference sequence).

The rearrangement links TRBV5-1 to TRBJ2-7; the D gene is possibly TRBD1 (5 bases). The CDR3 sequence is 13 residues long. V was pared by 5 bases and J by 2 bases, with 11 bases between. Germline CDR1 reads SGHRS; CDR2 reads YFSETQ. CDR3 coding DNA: TGCGCCAGCAGTTACGACAGAACCTACGAGCAGTACTTC. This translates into CASSYDRTYEQYF. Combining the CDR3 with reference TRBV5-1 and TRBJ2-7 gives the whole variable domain KAGVTQTPRYLIKTRGQQVTLSCSPISGHRSVSWYQQTPGQGLQFLFEYFSETQRNKGNFPGRFSGRQFSNSRSEMNVSTLELGDSALYLCASSYDRTYEQYFGPGTRLTVT.

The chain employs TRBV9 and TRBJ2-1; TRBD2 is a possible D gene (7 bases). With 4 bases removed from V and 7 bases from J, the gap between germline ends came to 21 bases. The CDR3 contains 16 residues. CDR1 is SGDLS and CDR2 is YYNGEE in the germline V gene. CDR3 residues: CASSPTGGGGPNEQFF. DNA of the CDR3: TGTGCCAGCAGCCCGACCGGGGGCGGGGGACCTAATGAGCAGTTCTTC.

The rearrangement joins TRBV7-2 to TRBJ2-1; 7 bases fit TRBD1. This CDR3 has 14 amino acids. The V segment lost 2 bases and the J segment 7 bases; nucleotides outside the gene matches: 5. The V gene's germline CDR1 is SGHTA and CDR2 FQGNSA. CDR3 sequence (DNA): TGTGCCAGCAGCTTAATAGACAGGGTAAATGAGCAGTTCTTC. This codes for CASSLIDRVNEQFF.